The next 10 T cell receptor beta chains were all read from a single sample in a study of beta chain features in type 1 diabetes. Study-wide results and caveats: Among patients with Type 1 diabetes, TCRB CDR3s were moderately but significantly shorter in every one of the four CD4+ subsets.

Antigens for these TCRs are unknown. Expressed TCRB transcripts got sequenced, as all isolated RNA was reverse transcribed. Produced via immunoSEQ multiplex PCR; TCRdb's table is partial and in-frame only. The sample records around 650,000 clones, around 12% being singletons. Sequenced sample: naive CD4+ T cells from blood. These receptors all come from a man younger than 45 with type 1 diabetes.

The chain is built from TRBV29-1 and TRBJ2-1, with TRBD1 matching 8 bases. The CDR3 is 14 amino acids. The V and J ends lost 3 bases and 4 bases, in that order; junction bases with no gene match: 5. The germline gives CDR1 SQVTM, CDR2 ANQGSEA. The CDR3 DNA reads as TGCAGCGTTGATTGGCAGGGGGCTTACAATGAGCAGTTCTTC. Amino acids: CSVDWQGAYNEQFF.

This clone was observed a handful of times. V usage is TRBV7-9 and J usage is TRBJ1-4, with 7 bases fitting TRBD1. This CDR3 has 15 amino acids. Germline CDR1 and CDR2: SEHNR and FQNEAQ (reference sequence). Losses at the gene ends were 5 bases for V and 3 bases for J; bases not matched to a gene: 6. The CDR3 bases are TGTGCCAGCAGCCGACAGGGCCGGGCTAATGAAAAACTGTTTTTT. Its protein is CASSRQGRANEKLFF.

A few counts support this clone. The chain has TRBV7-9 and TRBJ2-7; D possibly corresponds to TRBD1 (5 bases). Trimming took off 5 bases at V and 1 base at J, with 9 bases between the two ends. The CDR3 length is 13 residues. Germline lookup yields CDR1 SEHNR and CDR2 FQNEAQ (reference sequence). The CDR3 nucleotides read TGTGCCAGCAGCCAACGACAGTCCTACGAGCAGTACTTC. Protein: CASSQRQSYEQYF. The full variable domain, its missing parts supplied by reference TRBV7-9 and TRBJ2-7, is DTGVSQNPRHKITKRGQNVTFRCDPISEHNRLYWYRQTLGQGPEFLTYFQNEAQLEKSRLLSDRFSAERPKGSFSTLEIQRTEQGDSAMYLCASSQRQSYEQYFGPGTRLTVT.

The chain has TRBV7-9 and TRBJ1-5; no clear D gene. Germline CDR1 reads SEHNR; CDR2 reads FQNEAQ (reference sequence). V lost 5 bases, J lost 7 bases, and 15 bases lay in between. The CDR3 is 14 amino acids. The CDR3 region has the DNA TGTGCCAGCAGCGGCGATACATTCCCCCAGCCCCAGCATTTT. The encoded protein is CASSGDTFPQPQHF.

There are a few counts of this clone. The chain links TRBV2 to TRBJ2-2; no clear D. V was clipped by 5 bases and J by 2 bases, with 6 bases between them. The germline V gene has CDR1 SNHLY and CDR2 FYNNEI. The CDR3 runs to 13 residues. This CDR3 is CASSTVNTGELFF. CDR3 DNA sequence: TGTGCCAGCAGTACGGTTAACACCGGGGAGCTGTTTTTT.

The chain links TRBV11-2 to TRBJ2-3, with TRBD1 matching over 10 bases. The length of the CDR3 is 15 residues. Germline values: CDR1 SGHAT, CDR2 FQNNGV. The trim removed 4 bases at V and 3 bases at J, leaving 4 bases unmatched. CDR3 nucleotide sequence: TGTGCCAGCAGCTCCGGGACAGGGGCAACAGATACGCAGTATTTT. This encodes CASSSGTGATDTQYF.

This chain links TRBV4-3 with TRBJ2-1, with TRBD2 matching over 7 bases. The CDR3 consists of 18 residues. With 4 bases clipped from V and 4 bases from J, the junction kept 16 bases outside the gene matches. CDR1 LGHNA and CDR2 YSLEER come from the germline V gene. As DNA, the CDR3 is TGCGCCAGCAGCCTTCAGCGGGGAGGCCAAGTCGGGTACAATGAGCAGTTCTTC. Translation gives CASSLQRGGQVGYNEQFF.

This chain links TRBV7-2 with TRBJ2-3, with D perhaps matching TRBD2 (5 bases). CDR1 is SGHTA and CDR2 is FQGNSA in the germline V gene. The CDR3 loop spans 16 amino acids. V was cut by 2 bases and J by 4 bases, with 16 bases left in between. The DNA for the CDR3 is TGTGCCAGCAGCTTAAGGCGCGGGTTGGAGGCAGATACGCAGTATTTT. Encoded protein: CASSLRRGLEADTQYF.

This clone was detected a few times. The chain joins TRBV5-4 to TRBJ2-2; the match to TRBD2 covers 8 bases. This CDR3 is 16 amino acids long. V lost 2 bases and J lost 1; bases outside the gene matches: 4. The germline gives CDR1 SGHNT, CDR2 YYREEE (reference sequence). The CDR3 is CASSFQRGRNTGELFF. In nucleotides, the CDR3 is TGTGCCAGCAGCTTCCAGCGGGGGCGGAACACCGGGGAGCTGTTTTTT.

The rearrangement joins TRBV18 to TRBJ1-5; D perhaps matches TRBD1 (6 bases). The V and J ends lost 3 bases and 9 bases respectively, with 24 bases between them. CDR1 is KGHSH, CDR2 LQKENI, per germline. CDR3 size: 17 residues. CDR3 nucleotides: TGTGCCAGCTCACCCGATCACGGGGGGGGCCTATTCTCGCCCCAGCATTTT. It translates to CASSPDHGGGLFSPQHF.